The 21 T cell receptor beta chains below were found in one sample sequenced in a study of blood T cells in healthy people across ages. Alongside a J-beta primer mix, a sample-barcoded 5' primer served in a second PCR lasting about 7 to 12 cycles. TCRdb reprocessed the 5' RACE reads with MiXCR, giving one entry per CDR3 protein. In the table there are 800,000 or so distinct CDR3 sequences, roughly 25% of which are singletons. The sample was also linked to a second study, of T cells of mothers and their children.

The sequencing input was blood. The receptor set was obtained from a boy aged 10-17 years in good health.

Concerning this clonotype: Being one base from a much bigger clone, this may be a read error. The chain couples TRBV2 to TRBJ2-1; D gene uncertain. Germline CDR1 is SNHLY and CDR2 is FYNNEI. V lost 7 bases to trimming and J lost 0 bases, with 1 base between them. The CDR3 is 11 residues long. The CDR3 DNA reads as TGTGCCAGCACCTCCTACAATGAGCAGTTCTTC. As protein: CASTSYNEQFF. Full variable domain (missing parts from reference TRBV2 and TRBJ2-1): EPEVTQTPSHQVTQMGQEVILRCVPISNHLYFYWYRQILGQKVEFLVSFYNNEISEKSEIFDDQFSVERPDGSNFTLKIRSTKLEDSAMYFCASTSYNEQFFGPGTRLTVL.

This clonotype was observed a few times. V gene TRBV20-1 combines with J gene TRBJ2-7, with 7 bases identical to TRBD2. CDR1 DFQATT and CDR2 SNEGSKA come from the germline V gene (reference sequence). This CDR3 comprises 13 residues. With 4 bases clipped from V and 5 bases from J, the junction kept 8 bases outside the gene matches. The CDR3 here is CSAMAGDGNEQYF. The DNA of the CDR3 is TGCAGTGCTATGGCGGGGGACGGGAACGAGCAGTACTTC.

This clonotype was detected only a few times. The V call is TRBV3-1, the J call TRBJ2-4, with D perhaps matching TRBD1 or TRBD2 (5 bases each). Germline V gives CDR1 LGHDT, CDR2 YNNKEL (reference sequence). With 3 bases removed from V and 0 bases from J, the gap between germline ends came to 12 bases. The CDR3 contains 16 residues. The CDR3 DNA sequence: TGTGCCAGCAGCCAGGGACCTTCCCTAGCCAAAAACATTCAGTACTTC. Translation: CASSQGPSLAKNIQYF.

The chain uses TRBV5-1 and TRBJ1-6, with D possibly matching TRBD1 (5 bases). This CDR3 is built from 16 residues. Trimming pared 3 bases from V and 10 bases from J, leaving 20 bases between. The germline V gene encodes CDR1 SGHRS and CDR2 YFSETQ. The CDR3 DNA reads TGCGCCAGCAGCTCGACCGCGGGGGGTCGTGGGTCACCCCTCCACTTT. Translating gives CASSSTAGGRGSPLHF.

This chain joins TRBV9 and TRBJ2-7, with 8 bases fitting TRBD2. J lost 4 bases, V lost 4 bases, and 13 bases had no gene match. The CDR3 loop spans 16 amino acids. Germline loops: CDR1 SGDLS, CDR2 YYNGEE. DNA for the CDR3: TGTGCCAGCAGCCCTCCCGGGATAGCGGGGAAATACGAGCAGTACTTC. Translation gives CASSPPGIAGKYEQYF.

This clonotype was seen a handful of times. The chain couples TRBV7-2 to TRBJ1-5; D is undetermined. The germline V gene encodes CDR1 SGHTA and CDR2 FQGNSA. Trimming took 6 bases from V and 0 from J, leaving 9 bases between them. This CDR3 has 14 amino acids. The CDR3 protein is CASRLTSSNQPQHF. Written as DNA, the CDR3 is TGTGCCAGCAGACTTACTAGTAGCAATCAGCCCCAGCATTTT.

This clonotype was seen only a few times. An end of the junction differs from the germline gene, which may be a read error. The chain has TRBV5-1 and TRBJ1-6, with D possibly TRBD1 on 5 matching bases. The germline V gene encodes CDR1 SGHRS and CDR2 YFSETQ. The CDR3 length is 15 residues. CDR3 loop: CASSLVDGGNSPLHF. The CDR3 DNA reads as TGCGCCAGCAGCTTGGTAGACGGGGGTAATTCGCCCCTCCACTTT.

The chain employs TRBV20-1 and TRBJ2-3; 10 bases line up with TRBD2. CDR3 length: 16 amino acids. Germline loops: CDR1 DFQATT, CDR2 SNEGSKA (reference sequence). J lost 5 bases, V lost 3 bases, and 11 bases had no gene match. Here the CDR3 reads CSARPSGSNRVDTQYF. In nucleotides, the CDR3 is TGCAGTGCTAGGCCTAGCGGGAGTAACCGGGTAGATACGCAGTATTTT.

This clonotype was seen a few times. The chain joins TRBV5-1 to TRBJ2-1; D is perhaps TRBD2 (5 bases). The V end was cut by 7 bases, the J end by 3 bases, with 8 bases between. This CDR3 is built from 12 residues. Germline V gene lookup returns CDR1 SGHRS and CDR2 YFSETQ. CDR3 residues: CASGESYNEQFF. CDR3 coding DNA: TGCGCCAGCGGGGAGAGCTACAATGAGCAGTTCTTC.

This clonotype turned up a few times. This chain links TRBV28 with TRBJ2-5, with 7 nucleotides matching TRBD1. This CDR3 has 15 residues. The V segment lost 3 bases and the J segment 5 bases; nucleotides outside the gene matches: 9. Germline CDR1 MDHEN, CDR2 SYDVKM. CDR3 protein: CASSFSLGGGETQYF. The CDR3 nucleotides read TGTGCCAGCAGTTTTAGCCTAGGGGGCGGGGAGACCCAGTACTTC.

The V and J genes are TRBV5-1 and TRBJ2-2; the D call may be TRBD1 or TRBD2 (5 bases each). This CDR3 region has 17 residues. Germline CDR1 reads SGHRS; CDR2 reads YFSETQ. V was pared by 2 bases and J by 1 base, with 15 bases between. The CDR3 sequence is CASSFGPGRVNTGELFF. In nucleotides, the CDR3 is TGCGCCAGCAGCTTTGGCCCGGGACGAGTGAACACCGGGGAGCTGTTTTTT.

The chain recombines TRBV7-3 with TRBJ2-2; 7 nucleotides line up with TRBD2. In germline, CDR1 is SGHTA, CDR2 FQGTGA. After removal of 6 bases from V and 6 bases from J, the junction contained 4 bases not matched to a gene. This CDR3 contains 13 residues. CDR3 DNA sequence: TGTGCCAGCAGAGGGAGCGGGGCCGGGGAGCTGTTTTTT. Protein: CASRGSGAGELFF. Full variable domain (rest looked up from reference TRBV7-3 and TRBJ2-2): GAGVSQTPSNKVTEKGKYVELRCDPISGHTALYWYRQSLGQGPEFLIYFQGTGAADDSGLPNDRFFAVRPEGSVSTLKIQRTERGDSAVYLCASRGSGAGELFFGEGSRLTVL.

This clonotype has a single count. V gene TRBV20-1 combines with J gene TRBJ2-6; 7 nucleotides align to TRBD2. The CDR3 runs 16 residues. Per the germline V gene, CDR1 is DFQATT and CDR2 is SNEGSKA (reference sequence). V was pared by 3 bases and J by 0 bases, with 5 bases of the junction left unmatched. The CDR3 sequence: CSARQGGVSGANVLTF. CDR3 DNA: TGCAGTGCTAGGCAGGGAGGGGTCTCTGGGGCCAACGTCCTGACTTTC.

The CDR3, as DNA: TGCAGTGCTAGTCCGGAGAGTTTCTACAATGAGCAGTTCTTC. The encoded protein is CSASPESFYNEQFF. The J gene is TRBJ2-1, the V gene TRBV20-1, with no clear D. Germline assignment: CDR1 DFQATT and CDR2 SNEGSKA (reference sequence). V lost 3 bases and J 3 bases, leaving 12 bases between the germline ends. The CDR3 totals 14 residues.

The gene calls are TRBV28 and TRBJ1-1; D uncertain. The germline V and J ends were trimmed by 3 bases and 3 bases, with 8 bases remaining between them. The CDR3 spans 13 residues. Looked up from germline, CDR1 is MDHEN and CDR2 is SYDVKM. The CDR3 nucleotides read TGTGCCAGCAGTTTCGGAGCATACACTGAAGCTTTCTTT. Protein product: CASSFGAYTEAFF.

This chain connects TRBV20-1 to TRBJ1-2; 9 bases fit TRBD1. CDR1 is DFQATT and CDR2 is SNEGSKA in the germline V gene (reference sequence). The J segment lost 5 bases and the V segment lost 4 bases, leaving 8 bases of the junction unmatched. The length of the CDR3 is 14 residues. The CDR3 region is CSATGQGHLYGYTF. CDR3 coding DNA: TGCAGTGCTACCGGACAGGGGCACTTGTATGGCTACACCTTC.

The chain's CDR3 is CASRGSSGRSFADTQYF. In DNA form, the CDR3 reads TGTGCCAGCAGGGGGAGTAGCGGGAGGTCTTTCGCAGATACGCAGTATTTT. This sequence joins TRBV12-3 or TRBV12-4 and TRBJ2-3, with 10 bases aligning to TRBD2. V gave up 6 bases and J gave up 4 bases; unmatched junction bases: 13. This CDR3 spans 17 amino acids.

The chain carries TRBV9 and TRBJ1-2; maybe TRBD1 (6 bases). Germline CDR1 is SGDLS and CDR2 is YYNGEE. The CDR3 runs 13 residues. The ends were cut back, 0 bases at V and 8 bases at J, with 11 bases in the middle. Here the CDR3 reads CASSVDNRDGYTF. CDR3 DNA: TGTGCCAGCAGCGTAGATAACAGGGACGGCTACACCTTC. Variable domain in full (rest from reference TRBV9 and TRBJ1-2): DSGVTQTPKHLITATGQRVTLRCSPRSGDLSVYWYQQSLDQGLQFLIQYYNGEERAKGNILERFSAQQFPDLHSELNLSSLELGDSALYFCASSVDNRDGYTFGSGTRLTVV.

This clonotype was counted only a few times. The chain recombines TRBV28 with TRBJ2-7, with 9 positions matching TRBD2. The CDR3 totals 16 residues. Germline V gene lookup returns CDR1 MDHEN and CDR2 SYDVKM. The V segment lost 2 bases and the J segment 6 bases; nucleotides outside the gene matches: 11. CDR3 residues: CASSLEGGRARVEQYF. CDR3 nucleotides: TGTGCCAGCAGTTTAGAGGGCGGGAGGGCCCGCGTCGAGCAGTACTTC. The whole variable domain, filled in from reference TRBV28 and TRBJ2-7, reads DVKVTQSSRYLVKRTGEKVFLECVQDMDHENMFWYRQDPGLGLRLIYFSYDVKMKEKGDIPEGYSVSREKKERFSLILESASTNQTSMYLCASSLEGGRARVEQYFGPGTRLTVT.

This clonotype came up many times. The chain is built from TRBV7-3 and TRBJ2-3; D unclear. Trimming removed 5 bases at V and 2 bases at J, with 11 bases between. CDR1 is SGHTA and CDR2 is FQGTGA in the germline V gene. The CDR3 contains 14 residues. CDR3 DNA sequence: TGTGCCAGCAGCCTCGGGCTGAACACAGATACGCAGTATTTT. Its protein product is CASSLGLNTDTQYF.

The J gene is TRBJ2-5, the V gene TRBV4-2, with D perhaps TRBD1 (5 bases). V dropped 7 bases and J dropped 2 bases, with 14 bases sitting between them. The CDR3 is 14 amino acids. Germline V CDR1 and CDR2: LGHNA, YNFKEQ. CDR3 bases: TGTGCCAGCAACCTCGAGGCAGGGCAAGAGACCCAGTACTTC. Protein sequence: CASNLEAGQETQYF.